These 5 T cell receptor beta chains were sequenced from one sample in a study of blood T cell repertoires in COVID-19. TCRdb keeps only in-frame clones here, not all; method: immunoSEQ multiplex PCR. The table records under 200,000 clones, about 90% of them present only once. The source material was peripheral blood. Receptors originate from an older woman with COVID-19, enrolled during active disease.

This clone came up a few times. The V call is TRBV6-5, the J call TRBJ1-1; D may be TRBD1 (6 bases). The CDR3 sequence is 12 residues long. Trimming shortened V by 7 bases and J by 10 bases, and 16 bases separated the two germline ends. Per the germline V gene, CDR1 is MNHEY and CDR2 is SVGAGI. The CDR3 nucleotides are TGTGCCAGCAAAGTTTTTCAGGGGACAGCTTTCTTT. Its protein is CASKVFQGTAFF.

The chain joins TRBV24-1 to TRBJ2-5; 8 bases align to TRBD1. The V segment lost 4 bases and the J segment 4 bases; nucleotides outside the gene matches: 4. The CDR3 loop spans 14 amino acids. The germline gives CDR1 KGHDR, CDR2 SFDVKD. In DNA, the CDR3 is TGTGCCACCAGTGAGGGGGACAGGAGAGAGACCCAGTACTTC. This encodes CATSEGDRRETQYF.

The rearrangement links TRBV7-9 to TRBJ1-5; unclear D gene. The CDR3 spans 14 residues. Trimming cost V 1 base and J 0 bases, with 4 bases left between them. Germline values: CDR1 SEHNR, CDR2 FQNEAQ (reference sequence). CDR3 in DNA: TGTGCCAGCAGCTTAGGAGTTAGCAATCAGCCCCAGCATTTT. This gives the protein CASSLGVSNQPQHF. Together with reference TRBV7-9 and TRBJ1-5, the CDR3 gives the full variable domain: DTGVSQNPRHKITKRGQNVTFRCDPISEHNRLYWYRQTLGQGPEFLTYFQNEAQLEKSRLLSDRFSAERPKGSFSTLEIQRTEQGDSAMYLCASSLGVSNQPQHFGDGTRLSIL.

The chain combines TRBV19 with TRBJ1-6, with 10 nucleotides matching TRBD1. The ends lost 5 bases at V and 8 bases at J; junction bases unmatched: 3. The V gene's germline CDR1 is LNHDA and CDR2 SQIVND (reference sequence). The CDR3 contains 14 residues. Here the CDR3 reads CASSAGTGDSPLHF. The DNA of the CDR3 is TGTGCCAGTAGTGCCGGGACAGGGGATTCACCCCTCCACTTT.

The chain recombines TRBV6-1 with TRBJ1-3, with D unresolved. Germline assignment: CDR1 MNHNS and CDR2 SASEGT. Between the trimmed V and J ends, which lost 1 base and 0 bases, there was a span of 4 bases. This CDR3 comprises 14 residues. In DNA form, the CDR3 reads TGTGCCAGCAGTGAAGTCTTCTCTGGAAACACCATATATTTT. It yields the protein CASSEVFSGNTIYF.